A selection of T cell receptor beta chains follows, all from one sample in a study of blood T cell repertoires in COVID-19. TCRdb keeps only in-frame clones here, not all; method: immunoSEQ multiplex PCR. The data hold roughly 68,000 clones, with 65% to 90% observed a single time. Input material: peripheral blood. These receptors were collected from a man aged 50 or older with acute or convalescent COVID-19. Both conserved end residues are part of each CDR3. The D gene is left open where the match is weak. Clone sizes are given selectively: once, few, many, or a class where the clone is expanded.

>TRBJ1-2|TRBV6-6|-|12|-
CASSEGGYGYTF
TGTGCCAGCAGCGAAGGGGGATATGGCTACACCTTC
>TRBJ2-5|TRBV9|-|15|TRBD1
CASSAIQGMGETQYF
TGTGCCAGCAGCGCCATACAGGGGATGGGTGAGACCCAGTACTTC
>TRBJ2-7|TRBV2|once|14|TRBD1
CASRSGTGAYEQYF
TGTGCCAGCAGATCAGGGACAGGGGCCTACGAGCAGTACTTC
>TRBJ2-7|TRBV29-1|-|13|-
CSVEWQGSYEQYF
TGCAGCGTTGAATGGCAGGGCTCGTACGAGCAGTACTTC
>TRBJ2-2|TRBV19|-|15|TRBD1
CASSTGQVGPGELFF
TGTGCCAGTAGTACCGGACAGGTGGGCCCCGGGGAGCTGTTTTTT
>TRBJ2-1|TRBV6-2/TRBV6-3|once|17|TRBD2
CASSTFSGGAVYNEQFF
TGTGCCAGCAGTACCTTTAGCGGGGGGGCCGTTTACAATGAGCAGTTCTTC
>TRBJ1-6|TRBV13|-|14|TRBD1
CASSLGQGDSPLHF
TGTGCCAGCAGCTTAGGGCAGGGGGATTCACCCCTCCACTTT
>TRBJ1-5|TRBV2|-|14|-
CASSVETGYRPQHF
TGTGCCAGCAGTGTTGAGACAGGTTACCGGCCCCAGCATTTT
>TRBJ1-6|TRBV6-5|once|14|-
CASSSLQFNSPLHF
TGTGCCAGCAGTTCGTTACAGTTCAATTCGCCCCTCCACTTT
>TRBJ2-1|TRBV6-5|-|12|-
CASTPTRFEQFF
TGTGCCAGCACCCCGACTAGGTTTGAGCAGTTCTTC
>TRBJ1-6|TRBV30|-|14|TRBD1
CAWSRTGNSSPLHF
TGTGCCTGGAGTCGGACAGGGAATAGTTCACCCCTCCACTTT
>TRBJ2-1|TRBV13|few|13|TRBD1
CASTRDRYNEQFF
TGTGCCAGCACCCGGGACAGATACAATGAGCAGTTCTTC
>TRBJ2-3|TRBV2|-|15|TRBD2
CASGPLAGVTDTQYF
TGTGCCAGCGGGCCCCTAGCGGGGGTCACAGATACGCAGTATTTT
>TRBJ1-5|TRBV11-2|-|13|-
CASSLGTKQPQHF
TGTGCCAGCAGCTTAGGGACAAAGCAGCCCCAGCATTTT
>TRBJ2-1|TRBV7-3|once|14|-
CASSTTRAGNEQFF
TGTGCCAGCAGCACGACTAGGGCCGGGAATGAGCAGTTCTTC
>TRBJ1-5|TRBV25-1|-|12|-
CASGKGGQPQHF
TGTGCTTCAGGAAAAGGGGGTCAGCCCCAGCATTTT
>TRBJ1-1|TRBV29-1|-|13|-
CSVGRGADGEAFF
TGCAGCGTGGGGCGGGGGGCGGATGGTGAAGCTTTCTTT
>TRBJ2-2|TRBV25-1|-|15|-
CASSDYGLNTGELFF
TGTGCCAGCAGTGACTATGGTCTTAACACCGGGGAGCTGTTTTTT
>TRBJ2-1|TRBV24-1|-|13|-
CATSGPTGQEQFF
TGTGCCACCAGTGGCCCTACAGGGCAGGAGCAGTTCTTC
>TRBJ1-2|TRBV18|-|13|-
CASSPPGVVGYTF
TGTGCCAGCTCACCACCGGGAGTTGTTGGCTACACCTTC
>TRBJ1-2|TRBV6-6|-|16|TRBD1
CASRRGTGGANYGYTF
TGTGCCAGCAGGCGCGGGACAGGGGGAGCTAACTATGGCTACACCTTC
>TRBJ1-1|TRBV11-2|-|15|-
CASSIWGGEDTEAFF
TGTGCCAGCAGCATATGGGGGGGAGAGGACACTGAAGCTTTCTTT
>TRBJ1-6|TRBV28|-|15|-
CASSPSDGFNSPLHF
TGTGCCAGCAGTCCTAGTGATGGGTTCAATTCACCCCTCCACTTT
>TRBJ2-1|TRBV19|-|15|TRBD1
CASSIGDRDDNEQFF
TGTGCCAGTAGTATAGGGGACAGGGACGACAATGAGCAGTTCTTC
>TRBJ2-7|TRBV4-1|-|15|-
CASSQDRRGAYEQYF
TGCGCCAGCAGCCAAGATAGAAGGGGCGCGTACGAGCAGTACTTC
>TRBJ1-5|TRBV5-3|-|13|-
CARSLASDQPQHF
TGTGCCAGAAGCTTGGCCTCCGATCAGCCCCAGCATTTT
>TRBJ1-6|TRBV18|-|17|-
CASSPPGRPVWDSPLHF
TGTGCCAGCTCACCACCCGGCAGGCCTGTCTGGGATTCACCCCTCCACTTT
>TRBJ2-2|TRBV6-1|-|16|-
CASSGALMVNTGELFF
TGTGCCAGCAGTGGGGCCCTGATGGTGAACACCGGGGAGCTGTTTTTT